Shown below are 31 T cell receptor beta chains from a single sample sequenced in a study of OX40 agonist ivuxolimab in advanced cancers. TCRdb's table, derived via immunoSEQ multiplex PCR, lists solely in-frame clones and lacks some. The sample includes just over 90,000 clones, more than 85% seen only once; the top ten take about 3.4%. Sample: CD4+ or CD8+ T cells sorted from blood, taken in a trial of the OX40 agonist ivuxolimab. Source of these receptors: an adult with an advanced solid tumor such as melanoma, head and neck, liver or kidney cancer.

This rearrangement joins TRBV2 to TRBJ2-7, with TRBD2 matching 13 bases. This CDR3 comprises 16 residues. Germline CDR1 is SNHLY and CDR2 is FYNNEI. Losses at the gene ends were 6 bases for V and 7 bases for J; bases not matched to a gene: 12. The DNA of the CDR3 is TGTGCCAGCAGCTCCCTAGGGACTAGCGGGGTGGGGGAGCAGTACTTC. As protein: CASSSLGTSGVGEQYF.

V is TRBV4-3 and J is TRBJ2-3; TRBD2 aligns across 9 bases. Germline CDR1 reads LGHNA; CDR2 reads YSLEER. The CDR3 consists of 15 residues. With V trimmed by 3 bases and J by 5 bases, 6 bases remained unmatched. CDR3 sequence (DNA): TGCGCCAGCAGCCACGAGAGCGGGGGGCTAGATACGCAGTATTTT. As protein: CASSHESGGLDTQYF.

The chain uses TRBV11-2 and TRBJ2-2; D remains ambiguous. The CDR3 has 11 residues. V was trimmed by 7 bases and J by 6 bases, leaving 6 bases between them. Per the germline V gene, CDR1 is SGHAT and CDR2 is FQNNGV. CDR3 in amino acids: CASTSAGELFF. For the CDR3, the DNA is TGTGCCAGCACGTCAGCCGGGGAGCTGTTTTTT.

The DNA of the CDR3 is TGTGCCAGCAGTCCGGGGACTAGACTGGCAGATACGCAGTATTTT. This codes for CASSPGTRLADTQYF. The chain carries TRBV27 and TRBJ2-3, with 8 positions matching TRBD2. Germline-derived CDR1 and CDR2 are MNHEY and SMNVEV (reference sequence). The trim removed 5 bases at V and 4 bases at J, leaving 8 bases unmatched. This CDR3 spans 15 amino acids.

This chain uses TRBV7-8 with TRBJ2-2; 12 bases match TRBD1. Trimming cost V 2 bases and J 2 bases; bases outside gene matches: 6. The CDR3 runs 18 residues. Germline-derived CDR1 and CDR2 are SGHVS and FQNEAQ. Here the CDR3 DNA reads TGTGCCAGCAGCTTACTTGCCGGGACAGGGGGCAACACCGGGGAGCTGTTTTTT. It is translated as CASSLLAGTGGNTGELFF.

J is TRBJ2-3 and V is TRBV6-5; D not resolved. Germline lookup yields CDR1 MNHEY and CDR2 SVGAGI. The V end lost 4 bases, the J end lost 3 bases, and 8 bases lay between the germline ends. The CDR3 is 13 amino acids. In DNA, the CDR3 is TGTGCCAGCAGTTCCATTCCAACAGATACGCAGTATTTT. Protein product: CASSSIPTDTQYF.

This rearrangement joins TRBV30 to TRBJ2-6, with no clear D. Per germline, CDR1 GTSNPN and CDR2 SVGIG (reference sequence). The V end lost 0 bases, the J end lost 0 bases, and 3 bases lay between the germline ends. This CDR3 spans 14 amino acids. The CDR3 loop reads CAWSVGSGANVLTF. CDR3 coding DNA: TGTGCCTGGAGTGTCGGCTCTGGGGCCAACGTCCTGACTTTC.

The chain is built from TRBV6-5 and TRBJ1-4; D is possibly TRBD1 (5 bases). The CDR3 extends over 15 amino acids. CDR1 is MNHEY and CDR2 is SVGAGI in the germline V gene. Trimming shortened V by 0 bases and J by 5 bases, and 10 bases separated the two germline ends. CDR3 sequence reads: CASSYSAGANEKLFF. The DNA of the CDR3 is TGTGCCAGCAGTTACTCGGCCGGGGCGAATGAAAAACTGTTTTTT.

The chain recombines TRBV4-1 with TRBJ1-1, with no clear D. The CDR3 covers 11 residues. V gave up 3 bases and J gave up 11 bases, with 10 bases separating them. From germline, CDR1 is MGHRA and CDR2 YSYEKL. The CDR3 sequence is CASSHESQAFF. CDR3 coding DNA: TGCGCCAGCAGCCATGAGTCTCAGGCTTTCTTT.

CDR3 sequence reads: CASSLGDNEQFF. Written as DNA, the CDR3 is TGTGCCAGCAGTCTCGGGGACAATGAGCAGTTCTTC. The chain links TRBV28 to TRBJ2-1; possibly TRBD2 for D (5 bases). V was shortened by 5 bases and J by 5 bases, with 7 bases between the two germline ends. Germline CDR1 reads MDHEN; CDR2 reads SYDVKM. The CDR3 runs 12 residues.

The chain carries TRBV15 and TRBJ2-1; D tentatively fits TRBD1 or TRBD2 (5 bases each). Trimming took off 4 bases at V and 6 bases at J, with 13 bases between the two ends. Germline lookup yields CDR1 LNHNV and CDR2 YYDKDF (reference sequence). CDR3 length: 14 amino acids. CDR3 protein: CATSTPGTGNEQFF. The DNA for the CDR3 is TGTGCCACCAGCACCCCCGGGACGGGCAATGAGCAGTTCTTC.

The chain has TRBV29-1 and TRBJ2-7; 11 bases fit TRBD1. The V and J ends lost 6 bases and 2 bases, in that order; junction bases with no gene match: 6. The CDR3 contains 14 residues. Germline loops: CDR1 SQVTM, CDR2 ANQGSEA. CDR3: CSVIWTGGAYEQYF. As DNA, the CDR3 is TGCAGCGTGATATGGACAGGGGGCGCCTACGAGCAGTACTTC.

The J gene is TRBJ1-2, the V gene TRBV19, with 12 bases identical to TRBD1. This CDR3 is built from 14 residues. V shed 7 bases and J 7 bases; nucleotides not matched to a gene: 7. Germline V gives CDR1 LNHDA, CDR2 SQIVND (reference sequence). The DNA for the CDR3 is TGTGCCAGTACCCCGGGACAGGGGGCGGGTGGCTACACCTTC. Translated: CASTPGQGAGGYTF.

The chain employs TRBV12-5 and TRBJ2-6; 9 positions agree with TRBD1. V shed 5 bases and J 9 bases; nucleotides not matched to a gene: 11. In germline, CDR1 is LGHNT, CDR2 FRNRAP. The CDR3 contains 16 residues. CDR3 protein: CASGPWDRERGNVLTF. Here the CDR3 DNA reads TGTGCTAGTGGTCCCTGGGACAGGGAAAGAGGCAACGTCCTGACTTTC. The variable domain in full, with the rest retrieved from reference TRBV12-5 and TRBJ2-6, is DARVTQTPRHKVTEMGQEVTMRCQPILGHNTVFWYRQTMMQGLELLAYFRNRAPLDDSGMPKDRFSAEMPDATLATLKIQPSEPRDSAVYFCASGPWDRERGNVLTFGAGSRLTVL.

The CDR3 coding sequence is TGTGCCAGCAGCTCGGAGACGTTCAGGGAATCCTACGAGCAGTACTTC. Translation gives CASSSETFRESYEQYF. The chain is built from TRBV7-6 and TRBJ2-7; D possibly corresponds to TRBD1 (5 bases). CDR1 is SGHVS, CDR2 FNYEAQ, per germline. The ends were cut back, 4 bases at V and 1 base at J, with 17 bases in the middle. CDR3 length equals 16 residues.

For this clone: Germline is not matched at one junction end, which may reflect a read error. In DNA form, the CDR3 reads TGTGCTAGCAGCTTAGCGAGGAACCAACATAAGGAGACCCAGTACTTC. It is translated as CASSLARNQHKETQYF. This chain connects TRBV7-7 to TRBJ2-5, with D possibly TRBD2 on 5 matching bases. The CDR3 has 16 residues. The germline CDR1 and CDR2 sequences are SSHAT and FNYEAQ (reference sequence).

The chain uses TRBV28 and TRBJ2-1, with unresolved D. The germline V and J ends were trimmed by 2 bases and 10 bases, with 18 bases remaining between them. This CDR3 spans 15 amino acids. Per germline, CDR1 MDHEN and CDR2 SYDVKM. The CDR3 DNA sequence: TGTGCCAGCAGTTTAGTGGGCATATCGGTGGGCGAGCAGTTCTTC. It encodes CASSLVGISVGEQFF. Variable domain in full (rest from reference TRBV28 and TRBJ2-1): DVKVTQSSRYLVKRTGEKVFLECVQDMDHENMFWYRQDPGLGLRLIYFSYDVKMKEKGDIPEGYSVSREKKERFSLILESASTNQTSMYLCASSLVGISVGEQFFGPGTRLTVL.

This chain connects TRBV7-6 to TRBJ2-7, with D perhaps being TRBD1 or TRBD2 (5 bases each). CDR3 size: 16 residues. Germline assignment: CDR1 SGHVS and CDR2 FNYEAQ. V was trimmed by 5 bases and J by 5 bases, leaving 22 bases between them. CDR3 loop: CASSPAPGPLVDEQYF. The CDR3 nucleotides read TGTGCCAGCAGCCCAGCCCCGGGACCCCTGGTTGACGAGCAGTACTTC.

This rearrangement joins TRBV4-1 to TRBJ1-2; D is possibly TRBD1 (5 bases). V lost 1 base, J lost 2 bases, and 14 bases lay in between. Germline CDR1 MGHRA, CDR2 YSYEKL. This CDR3 is built from 16 residues. The DNA for the CDR3 is TGCGCCAGCAGCCAAGGAAGTGCGGGGGGGAACTATGGCTACACCTTC. As protein: CASSQGSAGGNYGYTF.

DNA for the CDR3: TGCGCCAGCAGCCAAGATGCCCCAGGGGACTCTGGAAACACCATATATTTT. Amino acids: CASSQDAPGDSGNTIYF. The chain carries TRBV4-3 and TRBJ1-3, with D perhaps matching TRBD1 (6 bases). Germline CDR1 and CDR2: LGHNA and YSLEER. The ends were cut back, 0 bases at V and 0 bases at J, with 12 bases in the middle. The CDR3 sequence is 17 residues long.

CDR3 loop: CASSSASSSYNEQFF. The CDR3 coding sequence is TGTGCCAGCAGTAGTGCGTCGAGCTCCTACAATGAGCAGTTCTTC. This sequence joins TRBV27 and TRBJ2-1; D call uncertain. Trimming stripped 5 bases from V and 0 bases from J, with 11 bases between. Germline CDR1 and CDR2: MNHEY and SMNVEV (reference sequence). This CDR3 has 15 residues.

Note on this clone: Other DNA sequences within the sample encode an identical CDR3. V gene TRBV6-5 combines with J gene TRBJ2-7; no definite D call. The V gene's germline CDR1 is MNHEY and CDR2 SVGAGI. Trimming took off 0 bases at V and 7 bases at J, with 4 bases between the two ends. This CDR3 spans 11 amino acids. Written as DNA, the CDR3 is TGTGCCAGCAGTTACTCGTCTGAGCAGTACTTC. Translating gives CASSYSSEQYF.

This chain uses TRBV30 with TRBJ1-2, with 7 bases aligning to TRBD1. Trimming cost V 5 bases and J 6 bases; bases outside gene matches: 6. CDR1 is GTSNPN and CDR2 is SVGIG in the germline V gene (reference sequence). The CDR3 loop spans 12 amino acids. CDR3 sequence: CAWGYRGDGYTF. CDR3 DNA: TGTGCCTGGGGCTACAGGGGTGATGGCTACACCTTC. The variable domain in full, completed from reference TRBV30 and TRBJ1-2, reads SQTIHQWPATLVQPVGSPLSLECTVEGTSNPNLYWYRQAAGRGLQLLFYSVGIGQISSEVPQNLSASRPQDRQFILSSKKLLLSDSGFYLCAWGYRGDGYTFGSGTRLTVV.

V usage is TRBV9 and J usage is TRBJ1-2; unclear D gene. The germline V gene encodes CDR1 SGDLS and CDR2 YYNGEE. Trimming stripped 4 bases from V and 4 bases from J, with 11 bases between. The CDR3 has 13 amino acids. This CDR3 is CASSITESYGYTF. The CDR3 DNA sequence: TGTGCCAGCAGCATCACGGAGTCCTATGGCTACACCTTC.

The chain employs TRBV6-5 and TRBJ2-7; D not resolved. This CDR3 region has 14 residues. CDR1 and CDR2 (germline): MNHEY, SVGAGI. Between the trimmed V and J ends, which lost 0 bases and 6 bases, there was a span of 12 bases. In nucleotides, the CDR3 is TGTGCCAGCAGTTACTCTAGGGCCCAGAGCGAGCAGTACTTC. Amino acids: CASSYSRAQSEQYF.

V and J are TRBV9 and TRBJ1-1; D is unclear. The germline CDR1 and CDR2 sequences are SGDLS and YYNGEE. The CDR3 covers 13 residues. The germline V and J ends were trimmed by 3 bases and 1 base, with 7 bases remaining between them. CDR3 amino acids: CASSAGRNTEAFF. For the CDR3, the DNA is TGTGCCAGCAGCGCCGGCAGGAACACTGAAGCTTTCTTT. The whole variable domain, filled in from reference TRBV9 and TRBJ1-1, reads DSGVTQTPKHLITATGQRVTLRCSPRSGDLSVYWYQQSLDQGLQFLIQYYNGEERAKGNILERFSAQQFPDLHSELNLSSLELGDSALYFCASSAGRNTEAFFGQGTRLTVV.

The V gene is TRBV30, the J gene TRBJ2-1, with no clear D. The CDR3 is made up of 12 amino acids. Germline loops: CDR1 GTSNPN, CDR2 SVGIG (reference sequence). Trimming pared 0 bases from V and 4 bases from J, leaving 4 bases between. The CDR3 region is CAWSVRYNEQFF. The CDR3 coding sequence is TGTGCCTGGAGTGTACGTTACAATGAGCAGTTCTTC.

This clone was seen just once. V usage is TRBV6-5 and J usage is TRBJ2-1; D is ambiguous. Trimming stripped 0 bases from V and 2 bases from J, with 8 bases between. The germline gives CDR1 MNHEY, CDR2 SVGAGI. There are 15 residues in the CDR3. CDR3 coding DNA: TGTGCCAGCAGTTACTCACACCTCCCCTACAATGAGCAGTTCTTC. Residues: CASSYSHLPYNEQFF.

The chain employs TRBV13 and TRBJ2-4; 11 bases align to TRBD2. The CDR3 runs to 18 residues. Germline V gene data show CDR1 as PRHDT and CDR2 as FYEKMQ (reference sequence). Trimming removed 4 bases from V and 0 bases from J; junction bases left unmatched: 8. This chain's CDR3 is CASSWTGTSGLAKNIQYF. CDR3 nucleotide sequence: TGTGCCAGCAGCTGGACCGGGACTAGCGGCCTAGCCAAAAACATTCAGTACTTC.

The chain employs TRBV5-4 and TRBJ1-2, with a tentative D call TRBD1 (5 bases). Trimming stripped 6 bases from V and 4 bases from J, with 16 bases between. Germline V gene data show CDR1 as SGHNT and CDR2 as YYREEE (reference sequence). This CDR3 comprises 14 residues. CDR3 residues: CASNPTGAFYGYTF. Here the CDR3 DNA reads TGTGCCAGCAACCCCACTGGGGCTTTCTATGGCTACACCTTC.

The chain has TRBV5-4 and TRBJ1-2; TRBD1 is a possible D gene (5 bases). CDR1 and CDR2 (germline): SGHNT, YYREEE (reference sequence). Trimming removed 0 bases at V and 7 bases at J, with 19 bases between. The CDR3 runs to 16 residues. Here the CDR3 reads CASSLGGRDLWAGYTF. The CDR3 nucleotides read TGTGCCAGCAGCTTGGGGGGCAGAGACCTTTGGGCTGGCTACACCTTC.